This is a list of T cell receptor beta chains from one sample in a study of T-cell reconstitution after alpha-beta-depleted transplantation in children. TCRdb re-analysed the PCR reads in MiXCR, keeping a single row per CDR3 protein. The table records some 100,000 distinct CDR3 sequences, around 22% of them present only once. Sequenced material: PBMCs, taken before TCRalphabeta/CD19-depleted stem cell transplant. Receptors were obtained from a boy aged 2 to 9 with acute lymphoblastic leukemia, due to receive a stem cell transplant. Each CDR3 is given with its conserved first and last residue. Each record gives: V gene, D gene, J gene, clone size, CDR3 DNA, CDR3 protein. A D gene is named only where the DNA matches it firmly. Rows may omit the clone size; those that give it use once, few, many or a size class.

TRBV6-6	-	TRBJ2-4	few	TGTGCCAGCAGCAAATCAGGGGAGGGGTACTTC	CASSKSGEGYF
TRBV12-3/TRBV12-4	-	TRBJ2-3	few	TGTGCCAGCTCTAGCTCAAGGGTCCTTAGCACAGATACGCAGTATTTT	CASSSSRVLSTDTQYF
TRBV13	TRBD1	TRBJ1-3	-	TGTGCCAGCAGCAGTCGGCGCCAACCGGAGGGGGCGAACACCATATATTTT	CASSSRRQPEGANTIYF
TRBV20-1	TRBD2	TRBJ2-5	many	TGCAGTGCCGCTAGCGGGAGCGTCCAAGAGACCCAGTACTTC	CSAASGSVQETQYF
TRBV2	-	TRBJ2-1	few	TGTGCCAGCAGTGAGGGGACACTCTACAATGAGCAGTTCTTC	CASSEGTLYNEQFF
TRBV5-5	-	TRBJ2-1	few	TGTGCCAGCGCCCCCCAGGGGTACAATGAGCAGTTCTTC	CASAPQGYNEQFF
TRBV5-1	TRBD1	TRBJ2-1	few	TGCGCCAGCAGCCCGGGACAGATTTACAATGAGCAGTTCTTC	CASSPGQIYNEQFF
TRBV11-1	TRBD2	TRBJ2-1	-	TGTGCCAGCAGCTTAGTCGGGACTAGCGGGAGGGCCCGCAATGAGCAGTTCTTC	CASSLVGTSGRARNEQFF
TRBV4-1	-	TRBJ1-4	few	TGCGCCAGCAGCCAAGAACGCCTCGTGAATGAAAAACTGTTTTTT	CASSQERLVNEKLFF
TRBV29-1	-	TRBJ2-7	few	TGCAGCGTTGTATCTTTGGTACAGGGCGTCTACGAGCAGTACTTC	CSVVSLVQGVYEQYF
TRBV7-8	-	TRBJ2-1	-	TGTGCCAGCAGCTTAACGACGGGAAAGGGTGGCGAGCAGTTCTTC	CASSLTTGKGGEQFF
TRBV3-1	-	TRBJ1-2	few	TGTGCCAGCAGGGGGGGAGGAAACTATGGCTACACCTTC	CASRGGGNYGYTF
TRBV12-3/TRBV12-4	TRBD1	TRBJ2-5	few	TGTGCCAGCAGTAAAACAGGGGGCTGGGAGACCCAGTACTTC	CASSKTGGWETQYF
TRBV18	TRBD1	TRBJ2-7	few	TGTGCCAGCTCACCGTCCAGGGACAGGGACTACGAGCAGTACTTC	CASSPSRDRDYEQYF
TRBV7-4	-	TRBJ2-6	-	TGTGCCAGCAGCTTAGTTTCTCTCCTAGCCTACTCTGGGGCCAACGTCCTGACTTTC	CASSLVSLLAYSGANVLTF
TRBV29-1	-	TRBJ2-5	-	TGCAGCGTTGTTGTTGCGGAGACCCAGTACTTC	CSVVVAETQYF
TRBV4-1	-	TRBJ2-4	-	TGCGCCAGCAGCAAAGATCCCGGTTCCGAGGCCAAAAACATTCAGTACTTC	CASSKDPGSEAKNIQYF
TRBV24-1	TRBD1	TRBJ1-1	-	TGTGCCACCAGTACAGGGGGTAGAGAAGCTTTCTTT	CATSTGGREAFF
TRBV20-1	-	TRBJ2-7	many	TGCAGTGCTAGAGATACGACACGGTCCCACTACGAGCAGTACTTC	CSARDTTRSHYEQYF
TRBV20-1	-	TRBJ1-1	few	TGCAGTGCTAGGACAGGACGACACACTGAAGCTTTCTTT	CSARTGRHTEAFF
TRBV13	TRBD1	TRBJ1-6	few	TGTGCCAGCAGCCTACAGGGGGCAGATTCACCCCTCCACTTT	CASSLQGADSPLHF
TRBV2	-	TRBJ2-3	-	TGTGCCAGCCGCTGGACGGGTACGCAGTATTTT	CASRWTGTQYF
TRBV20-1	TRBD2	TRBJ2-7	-	TGCAGTGCTACCCCTAGCGGAAATACCTACGAGCAGTACTTC	CSATPSGNTYEQYF
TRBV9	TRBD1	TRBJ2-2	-	TGTGCCAGCAGAGATCCGGGACAGGGAAACACCGGGGAGCTGTTTTTT	CASRDPGQGNTGELFF
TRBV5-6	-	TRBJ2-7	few	TGTGCCAGCAGCTTGGGCCGGCAAAGCTCCTACGAGCAGTACTTC	CASSLGRQSSYEQYF
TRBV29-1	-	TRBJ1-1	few	TGCAGCGGCGGACAAAAGGGGGGGGTGGACACTGAAGCTTTCTTT	CSGGQKGGVDTEAFF
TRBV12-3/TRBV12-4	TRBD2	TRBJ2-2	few	TGTGCCAGCAGTTCCTTCTATAGCGGGAGAATGGCCGGGGAGCTGTTTTTT	CASSSFYSGRMAGELFF
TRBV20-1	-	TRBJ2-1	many	TGCAGTGCTAGAGATGGTCGAAGCGCGGCGGCCTACAATGAGCAGTTCTTC	CSARDGRSAAAYNEQFF
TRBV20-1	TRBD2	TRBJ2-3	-	TGCAGTGCCAGTGAATGGCGGGGGGGAGACACAGATACGCAGTATTTT	CSASEWRGGDTDTQYF
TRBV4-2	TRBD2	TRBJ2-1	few	TGTGCCAGCAGCCAAGAATCTAGCGGAGGGGCAGTTATCAATGAGCAGTTCTTC	CASSQESSGGAVINEQFF
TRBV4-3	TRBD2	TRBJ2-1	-	TGCGCCAGCAGCCAAGCGCTAGCGGGAGCCTCCTACAATGAGCAGTTCTTC	CASSQALAGASYNEQFF
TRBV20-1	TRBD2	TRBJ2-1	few	TGCAGTGCTGGTGATTACATGGGACTAGCGGAGGGGCTTAAGCAGTTCTTC	CSAGDYMGLAEGLKQFF
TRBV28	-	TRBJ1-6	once	TGTGCCAGCAGTTTATTAGGCGGAATTAAGGGTTCACCCCTCCACTTT	CASSLLGGIKGSPLHF
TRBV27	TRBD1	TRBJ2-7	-	TGTGCCAGCAGTGGGGCGGGACAGGGTGGTCTTGTGCAGTACTTC	CASSGAGQGGLVQYF
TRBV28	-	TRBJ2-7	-	TGTGCCAGCAGTTCGGGGCCCTTCGGCGAGCAGTACTTC	CASSSGPFGEQYF
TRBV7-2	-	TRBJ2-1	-	TGTGCCAGCAGCTCCCCCGCGGAAGTCTACAATGAGCAGTTCTTC	CASSSPAEVYNEQFF
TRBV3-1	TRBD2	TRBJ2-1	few	TGTGCCAGCAGCCAATTACTAGCGGAGGGTAATGAGCAGTTCTTC	CASSQLLAEGNEQFF
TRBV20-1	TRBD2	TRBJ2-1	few	TGCAGTGCCACATGGCTAGCGGGAAGGGATGAGCAGTTCTTC	CSATWLAGRDEQFF
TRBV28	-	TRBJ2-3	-	TGTGCCAGCCGGGGAAGCGGAGGCGGCACAGATACGCAGTATTTT	CASRGSGGGTDTQYF
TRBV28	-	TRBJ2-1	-	TGTGCCAGCAGCCCCGCTAGCTCCTACAATGAGCAGTTCTTC	CASSPASSYNEQFF
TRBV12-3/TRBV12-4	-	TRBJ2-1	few	TGTGCCAGCAGTTTGGGCCAGGGGAAGCAGTTCTTC	CASSLGQGKQFF
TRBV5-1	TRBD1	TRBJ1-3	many	TGCGCCAGCAGCATCTCCGGGACAGGGGTAGGAAACACCATATATTTT	CASSISGTGVGNTIYF